Below are 22 T cell receptor gamma chains sequenced from a single sample in a study of Vδ1+ human thymocytes. Study-wide findings and caveats: In the thymus, TRG and TRD repertoires looked highly polyclonal with Gaussian CDR3 lengths.

Extracted RNA was reverse transcribed into cDNA. Pooled V-gene forward primers with one constant-region reverse primer generated the CDR3 amplicons by multiplex PCR. TCRdb ran CATT on the multiplex PCR reads. The sample contains 8,700 or so gamma-chain clones, roughly 50% of which appear only once. No antigen has been identified for these receptors. Sequenced sample: Vdelta1+ gamma-delta thymocytes from the thymus. The subset: FACS-sorted CD3+ TCRalphabeta- TCRVdelta1+ TCRVdelta2- thymocytes. The receptors come from a girl under three years old who had congenital heart surgery.

Concerning this clone: Other nucleotide sequences in the sample specify the same CDR3. This chain uses TRGV2 with TRGJ1 or TRGJ2. The J gene, missing from TCRdb, was assigned here through DNA to germline matching. CDR3 length: 13 residues. V dropped 0 bases and J dropped 7; count of bases not matched to a gene: 6. Germline V gene data show CDR1 as EGSNGY and CDR2 as YDSYNSKV. The CDR3 sequence: CATWDGQGYKKLF. CDR3 bases: TGTGCCACCTGGGACGGGCAAGGGTATAAGAAACTCTTT.

The chain carries TRGV8 and TRGJ1 or TRGJ2. TCRdb leaves out the J gene; it was filled in here by matching the DNA to germline. The CDR3 is 12 amino acids. Looked up from germline, CDR1 is VENAVY and CDR2 is YDSYNSRV. Trimming removed 4 bases from V and 12 bases from J; junction bases left unmatched: 12. The chain's CDR3 is CATWERAPRKLF. DNA of the CDR3: TGTGCCACCTGGGAGAGAGCTCCTAGGAAACTCTTT.

The chain carries TRGV4 and TRGJ1 or TRGJ2. Here the J gene came from matching the DNA to germline, since TCRdb omits it. The junction had 7 bases not matched to a gene; V was cut back by 3 bases and J by 2 bases. Germline CDR1 reads EGSTGY; CDR2 reads YDSYTSSV. The CDR3 loop spans 14 amino acids. CDR3 bases: TGTGCCACCTGGGATTCTGGGCATTATTATAAGAAACTCTTT. Encoded protein: CATWDSGHYYKKLF.

The V gene is uncalled and the J gene is TRGJ1 or TRGJ2. This CDR3 is built from 11 residues. The CDR3 nucleotides read TGTGCCACCTGGGACACACATAAGAAACTCTTT. Amino acid sequence: CATWDTHKKLF.

On this clone itself: This CDR3 is also generated by other DNA sequences in the sample. No J gene was called, and the V gene is TRGV9. The CDR3 sequence is 14 residues long. In germline, CDR1 is GITISATS, CDR2 ISYDGTV (reference sequence). CDR3 nucleotide sequence: TGTGCCTTGTGGGAGGTGCAGGGGAATTATAAAAAACTCTTT. This encodes CALWEVQGNYKKLF.

This clone was counted only a few times. The chain joins TRGV9 to TRGJ1 or TRGJ2. V lost 0 bases to trimming and J lost 5 bases; unmatched junction nucleotides: 4. Germline V lookup: CDR1 GITISATS, CDR2 ISYDGTV (reference sequence). The CDR3 runs to 13 residues. This CDR3 reads CALWEVRHYKKLF. The CDR3 DNA reads as TGTGCCTTGTGGGAGGTGCGCCATTATAAGAAACTCTTT.

This clone came up a few times. The chain is built from TRGV9 and TRGJ1 or TRGJ2. The J gene, absent from TCRdb, was called here by matching the DNA to germline. This CDR3 is built from 12 residues. Germline CDR1 is GITISATS and CDR2 is ISYDGTV (reference sequence). V trimming: 2 bases; J trimming: 12 bases; junction bases outside the gene matches: 10. Here the CDR3 DNA reads TGTGCCTTGTGGGAGGGGTCCGGGAGGAAACTCTTT. It is translated as CALWEGSGRKLF.

Of note for this clone: This sample also contains other DNA sequences that code for the same CDR3. The chain employs TRGV3 and TRGJP2. The J gene is absent in TCRdb and was assigned here via DNA matching to germline. V lost 0 bases, J lost 3 bases, and 10 bases stayed unmatched. Germline values: CDR1 VTNTFY, CDR2 YDVSTARD (reference sequence). The CDR3 covers 17 residues. The CDR3 loop is CATWDRPIVGSDWIKTF. CDR3 DNA sequence: TGTGCCACCTGGGACAGGCCCATAGTCGGTAGTGATTGGATCAAGACGTTT.

The chain has TRGV9 and TRGJ1 or TRGJ2. Because TCRdb records no J gene, it was assigned here through a match of the DNA to germline. After removal of 0 bases from V and 5 bases from J, the junction contained 7 bases not matched to a gene. The germline gives CDR1 GITISATS, CDR2 ISYDGTV (reference sequence). This CDR3 is built from 14 residues. CDR3 DNA sequence: TGTGCCTTGTGGGAGGTGCAGTGGAATTATAAGAAACTCTTT. This sequence encodes CALWEVQWNYKKLF.

The J gene is TRGJ1 or TRGJ2, the V gene TRGV3. No J gene was available from TCRdb, and it was assigned here by a germline match of the DNA. This CDR3 is 12 amino acids long. Germline V lookup: CDR1 VTNTFY, CDR2 YDVSTARD (reference sequence). The V segment lost 6 bases and the J segment 7 bases; nucleotides outside the gene matches: 9. The CDR3: CATWSVLYKKLF. DNA of the CDR3: TGTGCCACCTGGTCCGTTTTATATAAGAAACTCTTT.

The chain uses TRGV9 and TRGJ1 or TRGJ2. TCRdb offers no J gene call, so here the DNA was matched to germline to obtain one. Losses at the gene ends were 2 bases for V and 10 bases for J; bases not matched to a gene: 5. Germline V CDR1 and CDR2: GITISATS, ISYDGTV (reference sequence). The CDR3 is 11 residues long. The CDR3 nucleotides read TGTGCCTTGTGGGAGGAGGGCAAGAAACTCTTT. Protein: CALWEEGKKLF.

This clone appeared a single time. V usage is TRGV5 and J usage is TRGJ1 or TRGJ2. As TCRdb names no J gene, one was assigned here on the basis of a DNA match to germline. The germline gives CDR1 VINAFY, CDR2 YDVSNSKD. The CDR3 is 14 amino acids. With V trimmed by 0 bases and J by 8 bases, 10 bases remained unmatched. The CDR3 DNA reads TGTGCCACCTGGGACAGGAGGGGCTTTGATAAGAAACTCTTT. Protein sequence: CATWDRRGFDKKLF.

No J gene was assigned, while the V gene was called as TRGV9. Germline CDR1 and CDR2: GITISATS and ISYDGTV (reference sequence). CDR3 size: 11 residues. CDR3 sequence reads: CALSSVGKNLF. CDR3 coding DNA: TGTGCCTTGTCGAGCGTAGGCAAGAATCTCTTT.

The chain couples TRGV9 to TRGJ1 or TRGJ2. No J gene is reported in TCRdb; it was inferred here by comparing the DNA with germline. Germline assignment: CDR1 GITISATS and CDR2 ISYDGTV (reference sequence). This CDR3 spans 11 amino acids. V was pared by 4 bases and J by 10 bases, with 7 bases of the junction left unmatched. The CDR3: CALWEDRKKLF. Written as DNA, the CDR3 is TGTGCCTTGTGGGAAGACCGCAAGAAACTCTTT.

The V and J genes are TRGV4 and TRGJ1 or TRGJ2. TCRdb records no J gene; here it was assigned by comparing the DNA to germline. With 1 base clipped from V and 9 bases from J, the junction kept 3 bases outside the gene matches. The CDR3 totals 11 residues. Germline V gives CDR1 EGSTGY, CDR2 YDSYTSSV. The CDR3 region has the DNA TGTGCCACCTGGGATGGTGCTAAGAAACTCTTT. Translating it yields CATWDGAKKLF.

Concerning this clone: The same CDR3 can be traced to other DNA sequences in this sample. The gene calls are TRGV4 and TRGJ1 or TRGJ2. TCRdb leaves out the J gene; it was filled in here by matching the DNA to germline. This CDR3 is 10 amino acids long. V was pared by 3 bases and J by 10 bases, with 3 bases of the junction left unmatched. CDR1 and CDR2 from the germline V gene are EGSTGY and YDSYTSSV. The CDR3 DNA reads as TGTGCCACCTGGGATCACAAGAAACTCTTT. Its protein is CATWDHKKLF.

With respect to this clone: The sample has other DNA sequences that encode this CDR3 too. The J gene is TRGJ1 or TRGJ2, the V gene TRGV3. Here the J gene was assigned by germline matching of the DNA, as TCRdb has none. Trimming removed 0 bases from V and 11 bases from J; junction bases left unmatched: 4. Germline V lookup: CDR1 VTNTFY, CDR2 YDVSTARD (reference sequence). This CDR3 is built from 11 residues. The CDR3 protein is CATWDRSEKLF. The CDR3 DNA follows: TGTGCCACCTGGGACAGGTCTGAGAAACTCTTT.

This clone was found a few times. The chain couples TRGV4 to TRGJ1 or TRGJ2. Losses at the gene ends were 6 bases for V and 6 bases for J; bases not matched to a gene: 11. The CDR3 has 13 residues. The germline V gene has CDR1 EGSTGY and CDR2 YDSYTSSV. The CDR3 DNA reads as TGTGCCACCTGGATACACCCCTTTTATAAGAAACTCTTT. Its translation is CATWIHPFYKKLF.

The chain carries TRGV8 and TRGJ1 or TRGJ2. J lost 5 bases, V lost 0 bases, and 4 bases had no gene match. The CDR3 totals 13 residues. CDR1 is VENAVY, CDR2 YDSYNSRV, per germline. The CDR3 is CATWDRRNYKKLF. CDR3 coding DNA: TGTGCCACCTGGGATAGGCGTAATTATAAGAAACTCTTT.

The chain employs TRGV5 and TRGJ1 or TRGJ2. Germline CDR1 VINAFY, CDR2 YDVSNSKD. The CDR3 is 13 residues long. V shed 3 bases, J shed 3 bases, and the junction held 5 bases outside the gene matches. In DNA form, the CDR3 reads TGTGCCACCTGGGACGGCTCTTATTATAAGAAACTCTTT. Its protein is CATWDGSYYKKLF.

This chain links TRGV2 with TRGJ1 or TRGJ2. The J gene, left out of TCRdb, was set here by checking the DNA against germline. The CDR3 loop spans 13 amino acids. CDR1 is EGSNGY, CDR2 YDSYNSKV, per germline. Trimming at V came to 3 bases and at J to 5 bases, leaving 7 bases not matched to a gene. The CDR3 DNA reads as TGTGCCACCTGGGACAAGGGGCATTATAAGAAACTCTTT. Protein: CATWDKGHYKKLF.

The chain combines TRGV8 with TRGJP1. In the absence of a J gene in TCRdb, the DNA was matched to germline to assign it here. This CDR3 region has 14 residues. Germline CDR1 VENAVY, CDR2 YDSYNSRV. V lost 3 bases to trimming and J lost 2 bases; unmatched junction nucleotides: 3. CDR3 loop: CATWDLTTGWFKIF. The CDR3 DNA follows: TGTGCCACCTGGGATTTAACCACTGGTTGGTTCAAGATATTT.